Listed here are 27 T cell receptor beta chains from one sample, sequenced in a study of Ad26.COV2.S vaccination and SARS-CoV-2 variants. As for treatment: 19 received Ad26.COV2.S at low or high dose, single or two shots; 5 received placebo; per-sample allocation not given. Material that was analyzed had been drawn on day 63 after the first vaccine or placebo injection. Data came from immunoSEQ multiplex PCR; TCRdb stores just in-frame clones and leaves some out. In the table there are 380,000 or so clones, roughly nine tenths of which are singletons. The sequencing used peripheral blood, collected in a trial of Ad26.COV2.S vaccine versus placebo. Source of these receptors: a person aged 18-60 years who received the Ad26.COV2.S COVID-19 vaccine or a placebo.

Written as DNA, the CDR3 is TGCGCCAGCAGCCAAGCTTCGTCGGGCGGTGAATACACCATATATTTT. Protein product: CASSQASSGGEYTIYF. The rearrangement uses TRBV4-3 and TRBJ1-3; D gene ambiguous. Germline V lookup: CDR1 LGHNA, CDR2 YSLEER. Trimming took 1 base from V and 8 from J, leaving 18 bases between them. There are 16 residues in the CDR3.

This clone was seen a single time. The rearrangement uses TRBV12-3 or TRBV12-4 and TRBJ1-4, with D possibly matching TRBD1 (5 bases). The CDR3 runs to 13 residues. The V gene lost 6 bases and the J gene lost 8 bases, with 13 bases spanning the gap. CDR3 region: CASSQGRGEKLFF. CDR3 DNA sequence: TGTGCCAGCAGCCAAGGAAGGGGCGAAAAACTGTTTTTT.

The J gene is TRBJ2-1, the V gene TRBV5-1; the match to TRBD1 covers 8 bases. The CDR3 consists of 14 residues. After removal of 5 bases from V and 8 bases from J, the junction contained 9 bases not matched to a gene. Germline CDR1 SGHRS, CDR2 YFSETQ. CDR3 loop: CASRQPGQVDEQFF. For the CDR3, the DNA is TGCGCCAGCAGGCAGCCGGGACAGGTGGATGAGCAGTTCTTC.

This chain links TRBV10-2 with TRBJ2-3; D is perhaps TRBD1 (6 bases). The germline V and J ends were trimmed by 3 bases and 0 bases, with 10 bases remaining between them. CDR3 length equals 15 residues. In germline, CDR1 is WSHSY, CDR2 SAAADI. The CDR3 DNA reads as TGCGCCAGCAGTGATAGGACAGCTAGCACAGATACGCAGTATTTT. This gives the protein CASSDRTASTDTQYF.

The chain uses TRBV10-1 and TRBJ1-1; D call uncertain. Germline CDR1 is WNHNN and CDR2 is SYGVQD (reference sequence). V lost 2 bases and J lost 0, with 10 bases in between. The length of the CDR3 is 15 residues. In nucleotides, the CDR3 is TGCGCCAGCAGTGAGGTTGCCCTCATGAACACTGAAGCTTTCTTT. Translated: CASSEVALMNTEAFF.

V usage is TRBV5-5 and J usage is TRBJ1-5; weak D call: TRBD1 (5 bases). The CDR3 runs to 15 residues. Trimming took off 4 bases at V and 3 bases at J, with 14 bases between the two ends. Germline V gives CDR1 SGHKS, CDR2 YYEKEE (reference sequence). CDR3 nucleotide sequence: TGTGCCAGCAGCCGTATTTGGGACCCCAATCAGCCCCAGCATTTT. This sequence encodes CASSRIWDPNQPQHF. The variable domain in full, with the rest retrieved from reference TRBV5-5 and TRBJ1-5, is DAGVTQSPTHLIKTRGQQVTLRCSPISGHKSVSWYQQVLGQGPQFIFQYYEKEERGRGNFPDRFSARQFPNYSSELNVNALLLGDSALYLCASSRIWDPNQPQHFGDGTRLSIL.

This chain uses TRBV28 with TRBJ2-7, with D perhaps TRBD2 (6 bases). The CDR3 length is 14 residues. CDR1 MDHEN and CDR2 SYDVKM come from the germline V gene. Trimming took 7 bases from V and 4 from J, leaving 17 bases between them. The CDR3 reads CASTSPGLLYEQYF. CDR3 DNA sequence: TGTGCCAGCACCTCACCGGGACTTTTGTACGAGCAGTACTTC.

The chain has TRBV7-2 and TRBJ2-5; TRBD2 aligns across 9 bases. The germline CDR1 and CDR2 sequences are SGHTA and FQGNSA. V lost 6 bases and J lost 5; bases outside the gene matches: 7. The CDR3 has 14 residues. The CDR3 region has the DNA TGTGCCAGCAGTGCTAGCGGGGTTGGGGAGACCCAGTACTTC. The encoded protein is CASSASGVGETQYF.

The rearrangement links TRBV11-3 to TRBJ2-2; D is unresolved. The CDR3 sequence is 12 residues long. Trimming stripped 5 bases from V and 6 bases from J, with 7 bases between. Per germline, CDR1 SGHNT and CDR2 YENEEA. DNA of the CDR3: TGTGCCAGCAGCCGACCCGCCGGGGAGCTGTTTTTT. Translating gives CASSRPAGELFF.

This chain links TRBV19 with TRBJ1-2, with D unclear. V lost 3 bases and J lost 1, with 9 bases in between. This CDR3 is built from 14 residues. The germline V gene encodes CDR1 LNHDA and CDR2 SQIVND (reference sequence). The CDR3 DNA follows: TGTGCCAGTAGTATCGGCGGTAATAACTATGGCTACACCTTC. Translating it yields CASSIGGNNYGYTF. The full variable domain, rest sourced from reference TRBV19 and TRBJ1-2, is DGGITQSPKYLFRKEGQNVTLSCEQNLNHDAMYWYRQDPGQGLRLIYYSQIVNDFQKGDIAEGYSVSREKKESFPLTVTSAQKNPTAFYLCASSIGGNNYGYTFGSGTRLTVV.

This sequence joins TRBV27 and TRBJ1-5; D is unclear. V gave up 2 bases and J gave up 9 bases, with 14 bases separating them. This CDR3 has 14 residues. The V gene's germline CDR1 is MNHEY and CDR2 SMNVEV (reference sequence). In nucleotides, the CDR3 is TGTGCCAGCAGTTTAGACCCTTTTGTAAGGCCCCAGCATTTT. Protein sequence: CASSLDPFVRPQHF.

This clone was observed a single time. V is TRBV2 and J is TRBJ1-1; TRBD1 matches at 7 bases. Germline loops: CDR1 SNHLY, CDR2 FYNNEI. This CDR3 is built from 15 residues. J was trimmed by 7 bases and V by 7 bases; bases with no gene match: 15. The CDR3 sequence: CASIHSVTGVNEAFF. CDR3 DNA: TGTGCCAGCATACACTCCGTCACAGGGGTGAATGAAGCTTTCTTT.

The chain recombines TRBV6-5 with TRBJ2-1; no clear D gene. The CDR3 length is 11 residues. CDR1 and CDR2 (germline): MNHEY, SVGAGI. V was cut by 2 bases and J by 9 bases, with 5 bases left in between. CDR3 in DNA: TGTGCCAGCAGTTACGGTAGTGAGCAGTTCTTC. Residues: CASSYGSEQFF.

CDR3 amino acids: CASSSGWSADTQYF. CDR3 nucleotide sequence: TGCGCCAGCAGCTCGGGATGGTCGGCAGATACGCAGTATTTT. The chain combines TRBV5-1 with TRBJ2-3; D might be TRBD2 (5 bases). This CDR3 has 14 amino acids. Germline V gene sequence: CDR1 SGHRS, CDR2 YFSETQ. Trimming took off 3 bases at V and 4 bases at J, with 12 bases between the two ends.

This chain connects TRBV28 to TRBJ1-1; D is unresolved. Germline V gene sequence: CDR1 MDHEN, CDR2 SYDVKM. The V and J ends lost 3 bases and 8 bases respectively, with 7 bases between them. CDR3 length equals 11 residues. CDR3 nucleotide sequence: TGTGCCAGCAGTTTCTTGAGCGAAGCTTTCTTT. It specifies CASSFLSEAFF.

This sequence joins TRBV27 and TRBJ1-6; 7 bases are a match to TRBD1. This CDR3 is 15 amino acids long. The ends lost 3 bases at V and 9 bases at J; junction bases unmatched: 8. The V gene's germline CDR1 is MNHEY and CDR2 SMNVEV (reference sequence). CDR3: CASSFDRVFSSPLHF. The CDR3 DNA reads as TGTGCCAGCAGTTTTGACAGGGTTTTTAGTTCACCCCTCCACTTT.

The DNA of the CDR3 is TGTGCCAGCAGTCGACAGGGTGTGAGTGGAAACACCATATATTTT. This gives the protein CASSRQGVSGNTIYF. J is TRBJ1-3 and V is TRBV6-5; TRBD1 matches 7 bases. With 5 bases clipped from V and 3 bases from J, the junction kept 7 bases outside the gene matches. Germline values: CDR1 MNHEY, CDR2 SVGAGI. The CDR3 runs 15 residues.

The chain joins TRBV5-4 to TRBJ1-5; 10 bases align to TRBD1. The V and J ends lost 4 bases and 1 base, in that order; junction bases with no gene match: 11. The CDR3 contains 18 residues. Germline assignment: CDR1 SGHNT and CDR2 YYREEE (reference sequence). For the CDR3, the DNA is TGTGCCAGCAGCCCCACTCCGACAGGGGGCGCGAGCAATCAGCCCCAGCATTTT. Translating it yields CASSPTPTGGASNQPQHF.

The rearrangement uses TRBV14 and TRBJ2-7; possibly TRBD1 for D (6 bases). The V end lost 6 bases, the J end lost 6 bases, and 18 bases lay between the germline ends. Looked up from germline, CDR1 is SGHDN and CDR2 is FVKESK. CDR3 size: 14 residues. The CDR3 sequence is CASRSRDITGEQYF. In nucleotides, the CDR3 is TGTGCCAGCAGGAGCAGGGACATTACGGGCGAGCAGTACTTC.

The V and J genes are TRBV10-3 and TRBJ1-2; 10 nucleotides line up with TRBD1. The CDR3 has 13 amino acids. Germline assignment: CDR1 ENHRY and CDR2 SYGVKD. J gave up 8 bases and V 4 bases, and 4 bases lay outside the gene matches. The CDR3 DNA sequence: TGTGCCATCAGTGGGGACAGGGGATACGGCTACACCTTC. Protein product: CAISGDRGYGYTF.

This chain uses TRBV18 with TRBJ2-3; D not resolved. V lost 0 bases and J lost 2, with 3 bases in between. The CDR3 runs 13 residues. Germline-derived CDR1 and CDR2 are KGHSH and LQKENI. As DNA, the CDR3 is TGTGCCAGCTCACCACCTTTCACAGATACGCAGTATTTT. This codes for CASSPPFTDTQYF.

This clone appeared once. This sequence joins TRBV28 and TRBJ2-7; D is undetermined. V lost 10 bases to trimming and J lost 6 bases, with 16 bases between them. The length of the CDR3 is 12 residues. Germline values: CDR1 MDHEN, CDR2 SYDVKM. CDR3 in amino acids: CATTGPAAEQYF. DNA for the CDR3: TGTGCCACCACCGGGCCCGCCGCCGAGCAGTACTTC.

The rearrangement uses TRBV9 and TRBJ2-3; a possible D gene is TRBD1 (5 bases). Germline assignment: CDR1 SGDLS and CDR2 YYNGEE. The CDR3 is made up of 14 amino acids. Trimming pared 4 bases from V and 1 base from J, leaving 10 bases between. In DNA, the CDR3 is TGTGCCAGCAGCCCCCAGGGCCGCACAGATACGCAGTATTTT. It yields the protein CASSPQGRTDTQYF. Full variable domain (remainder filled in from reference TRBV9 and TRBJ2-3): DSGVTQTPKHLITATGQRVTLRCSPRSGDLSVYWYQQSLDQGLQFLIQYYNGEERAKGNILERFSAQQFPDLHSELNLSSLELGDSALYFCASSPQGRTDTQYFGPGTRLTVL.

V and J are TRBV19 and TRBJ1-5, with D possibly matching TRBD1 (5 bases). Germline assignment: CDR1 LNHDA and CDR2 SQIVND (reference sequence). Trimming pared 0 bases from V and 4 bases from J, leaving 13 bases between. The CDR3 totals 16 residues. The CDR3 loop reads CASSIDRGVRNQPQHF. In nucleotides, the CDR3 is TGTGCCAGTAGTATAGATCGAGGGGTTAGGAATCAGCCCCAGCATTTT.

The chain carries TRBV6-4 and TRBJ2-2, with 9 bases lining up with TRBD2. Germline lookup yields CDR1 MRHNA and CDR2 SNTAGT. V lost 6 bases to trimming and J lost 2 bases; unmatched junction nucleotides: 4. The CDR3 has 15 amino acids. The CDR3 loop reads CASSPGTSNTGELFF. CDR3 in DNA: TGTGCCAGCAGCCCCGGGACTAGCAACACCGGGGAGCTGTTTTTT.

The genes are TRBV29-1 and TRBJ1-1; D is ambiguous. The CDR3 is 11 amino acids. Trimming cost V 6 bases and J 1 base, with 6 bases left between them. Germline V gene lookup returns CDR1 SQVTM and CDR2 ANQGSEA. The CDR3 region has the DNA TGCAGCGTCTCAGAGAACACTGAAGCTTTCTTT. Translating it yields CSVSENTEAFF.

The J gene is TRBJ2-3, the V gene TRBV15; TRBD1 agrees at 8 bases. The CDR3 extends over 14 amino acids. J was trimmed by 6 bases and V by 5 bases; bases with no gene match: 7. Germline V gene data show CDR1 as LNHNV and CDR2 as YYDKDF (reference sequence). CDR3 residues: CATSYDRGSDTQYF. CDR3 sequence (DNA): TGTGCCACCAGCTACGACAGGGGTAGTGATACGCAGTATTTT.